The 28 T cell receptor beta chains given below trace back to one sample, sequenced in a study of shared clonotypes between healthy human individuals. Clones were read by immunoSEQ multiplex PCR, and TCRdb kept only the in-frame ones, dropping some. The sample lists under 2,000,000 clones, approximately 94% occurring once. Naive CD8 cells lacked CD45RO and underwent positive selection for CCR7, leaving out terminally differentiated effector memory CD45RA+ cells. Sequencing was performed on naive CD8+ T cells sorted from blood. These receptors were taken from a man aged 18 to 35 in good health.

Details on this clone: Other DNA sequences from this sample encode an identical CDR3 as well. The CDR3 reads CASSLLAAQETQYF. In DNA, the CDR3 is TGTGCCAGCAGCTTACTAGCGGCTCAAGAGACCCAGTACTTC. This chain connects TRBV7-6 to TRBJ2-5; 7 bases are shared with TRBD2. After removal of 2 bases from V and 2 bases from J, the junction contained 2 bases not matched to a gene. Germline lookup yields CDR1 SGHVS and CDR2 FNYEAQ. The CDR3 length is 14 residues.

V and J are TRBV4-1 and TRBJ2-7; D possibly corresponds to TRBD2 (5 bases). V lost 2 bases, J lost 3 bases, and 5 bases lay in between. The CDR3 consists of 12 residues. Germline V gene lookup returns CDR1 MGHRA and CDR2 YSYEKL. CDR3 residues: CASSQRGYEQYF. The CDR3 DNA sequence: TGCGCCAGCAGCCAACGGGGCTACGAGCAGTACTTC.

The chain couples TRBV2 to TRBJ2-7; TRBD2 matches at 7 bases. Germline CDR1 is SNHLY and CDR2 is FYNNEI. The CDR3 runs to 13 residues. The junction had 6 bases not matched to a gene; V was cut back by 7 bases and J by 3 bases. CDR3 coding DNA: TGTGCCAGCACGATAGCGGGTCTCTACGAGCAGTACTTC. Residues: CASTIAGLYEQYF.

This chain links TRBV13 with TRBJ1-1; no clear D gene. The CDR3 is 14 residues long. Per germline, CDR1 PRHDT and CDR2 FYEKMQ (reference sequence). V gave up 4 bases and J gave up 7 bases, with 16 bases separating them. The CDR3 bases are TGTGCCAGCAGCTCATTTGGGAGAGGGAGTGAAGCTTTCTTT. Translation gives CASSSFGRGSEAFF. Variable domain in full (rest from reference TRBV13 and TRBJ1-1): AAGVIQSPRHLIKEKRETATLKCYPIPRHDTVYWYQQGPGQDPQFLISFYEKMQSDKGSIPDRFSAQQFSDYHSELNMSSLELGDSALYFCASSSFGRGSEAFFGQGTRLTVV.

This sequence joins TRBV7-8 and TRBJ2-7, with D possibly being TRBD2 (6 bases). From germline, CDR1 is SGHVS and CDR2 FQNEAQ. The CDR3 has 16 amino acids. V was clipped by 2 bases and J by 0 bases, with 14 bases between them. CDR3 protein: CASSLIRRGYSYEQYF. The CDR3 DNA sequence: TGTGCCAGCAGCTTAATTAGGAGGGGTTACTCCTACGAGCAGTACTTC.

The chain combines TRBV5-6 with TRBJ2-7; TRBD1 matches at 7 bases. The germline gives CDR1 SGHDT, CDR2 YYEEEE. This CDR3 has 14 amino acids. V shed 4 bases and J 3 bases; nucleotides not matched to a gene: 7. CDR3 residues: CASSSEGGVYEQYF. As DNA, the CDR3 is TGTGCCAGCAGCAGCGAAGGGGGCGTCTACGAGCAGTACTTC.

The chain couples TRBV11-1 to TRBJ2-7, with TRBD1 matching over 8 bases. The germline CDR1 and CDR2 sequences are SGHAT and FQDESV (reference sequence). This CDR3 has 12 amino acids. Germline trimming cut 7 bases from V and 6 bases from J; bases unmatched to any gene: 5. CDR3 in DNA: TGTGCCAGCAATCAGGGGGCAGGCGAGCAGTACTTC. Encoded protein: CASNQGAGEQYF.

The CDR3 DNA sequence: TGTGCCAGCAGTCCCTTTGTGGGACCCTACGAGCAGTACTTC. It encodes CASSPFVGPYEQYF. This sequence joins TRBV6-5 and TRBJ2-5; D may match TRBD1 or TRBD2 (5 bases each). Near its end, the DNA agrees better with TRBJ2-7, so the J call may be wrong. The CDR3 totals 14 residues. Germline CDR1 and CDR2: MNHEY and SVGAGI.

The chain is built from TRBV27 and TRBJ2-3; D not certain. V was cut by 6 bases and J by 0 bases, with 10 bases left in between. The germline V gene encodes CDR1 MNHEY and CDR2 SMNVEV (reference sequence). The CDR3 is 14 residues long. CDR3 sequence reads: CASRSLPSTDTQYF. DNA of the CDR3: TGTGCCAGCAGGAGTTTACCTAGCACAGATACGCAGTATTTT.

In nucleotides, the CDR3 is TGTGCCAGCAGGCCCGGGCCCGCAGCGGGCTACACCTTC. Amino acids: CASRPGPAAGYTF. The chain combines TRBV28 with TRBJ1-2; D gene ambiguous. This CDR3 comprises 13 residues. CDR1 is MDHEN, CDR2 SYDVKM, per germline. V lost 6 bases and J lost 8, with 16 bases in between.

To note about this clone: Other DNA sequences within the sample encode an identical CDR3. The genes are TRBV9 and TRBJ2-7; D is unresolved. V was shortened by 0 bases and J by 3 bases, with 7 bases between the two germline ends. The CDR3 length is 13 residues. Germline V gene lookup returns CDR1 SGDLS and CDR2 YYNGEE. Here the CDR3 DNA reads TGTGCCAGCAGCGTAGGAGCAGGCTACGAGCAGTACTTC. This translates into CASSVGAGYEQYF.

Concerning this clone: This specimen includes other DNA sequences encoding the same CDR3. The CDR3 sequence is CASSYSQPSYEQYF. CDR3 nucleotide sequence: TGTGCCAGCAGTTACTCCCAGCCTTCCTACGAGCAGTACTTC. The genes are TRBV6-6 and TRBJ2-7; no firm D call. Germline V gene lookup returns CDR1 MNHNY and CDR2 SVGAGI (reference sequence). V dropped 0 bases and J dropped 1 base, with 7 bases sitting between them. The CDR3 extends over 14 amino acids.

The chain links TRBV19 to TRBJ1-2, with D unclear. The CDR3 contains 11 residues. In germline, CDR1 is LNHDA, CDR2 SQIVND (reference sequence). V was cut by 4 bases and J by 5 bases, with 5 bases left in between. CDR3 DNA: TGTGCCAGTAGTAAGGATTATGGCTACACCTTC. Translating gives CASSKDYGYTF.

Regarding this clone: Other DNA sequences within the sample encode an identical CDR3. The rearrangement joins TRBV5-1 to TRBJ2-7, with 9 bases matching TRBD1. Germline values: CDR1 SGHRS, CDR2 YFSETQ. V shed 2 bases and J 2 bases; nucleotides not matched to a gene: 2. CDR3 size: 14 residues. CDR3 DNA: TGCGCCAGCAGCTTTCGGACAGGGGCCTACGAGCAGTACTTC. This encodes CASSFRTGAYEQYF.

The genes are TRBV6-6 and TRBJ2-1, with no clear D. Germline loops: CDR1 MNHNY, CDR2 SVGAGI (reference sequence). The CDR3 has 16 residues. V dropped 6 bases and J dropped 0 bases, with 15 bases sitting between them. The CDR3 DNA follows: TGTGCCAGCAGGCGAACGACCTTTAGCTCCTACAATGAGCAGTTCTTC. It encodes CASRRTTFSSYNEQFF.

With regard to this clone: Other DNA variants within this sample encode the same CDR3. This chain joins TRBV9 and TRBJ2-7; D unclear. CDR1 SGDLS and CDR2 YYNGEE come from the germline V gene. V was trimmed by 0 bases and J by 3 bases, leaving 10 bases between them. The CDR3 consists of 14 residues. CDR3 loop: CASSVGGIGYEQYF. Here the CDR3 DNA reads TGTGCCAGCAGCGTAGGGGGTATTGGCTACGAGCAGTACTTC.

The chain is built from TRBV9 and TRBJ1-2; TRBD1 matches 7 bases. J gave up 1 base and V 6 bases, and 6 bases lay outside the gene matches. The length of the CDR3 is 14 residues. CDR1 is SGDLS, CDR2 YYNGEE, per germline. For the CDR3, the DNA is TGTGCCAGCACCTACGGACAGGTTAACTATGGCTACACCTTC. Translation: CASTYGQVNYGYTF.

The gene calls are TRBV7-9 and TRBJ2-7; TRBD1 aligns across 9 bases. Germline-derived CDR1 and CDR2 are SEHNR and FQNEAQ (reference sequence). This CDR3 is 14 amino acids long. V dropped 4 bases and J dropped 5; count of bases not matched to a gene: 6. CDR3 nucleotides: TGTGCCAGCAGCTCCCCGGGACAGGGCCACGAGCAGTACTTC. It codes for CASSSPGQGHEQYF.

This clone has a single count. This rearrangement joins TRBV10-3 to TRBJ2-7; no reliable D call. The CDR3 covers 15 residues. Germline V gene lookup returns CDR1 ENHRY and CDR2 SYGVKD. V dropped 0 bases and J dropped 0 bases, with 9 bases sitting between them. The CDR3 DNA is TGTGCCATCAGTGAGTCCTCCGGACCCTCCTACGAGCAGTACTTC. Its translation is CAISESSGPSYEQYF.

The sample holds one count of this clone. J is TRBJ2-5 and V is TRBV18, with 10 nucleotides matching TRBD1. The CDR3 spans 16 residues. V gave up 8 bases and J gave up 1 base; unmatched junction bases: 10. Germline V gives CDR1 KGHSH, CDR2 LQKENI. CDR3 sequence (DNA): TGTGCCAGCGCGTCCGGGACAGGGGTACTCCAAGAGACCCAGTACTTC. It translates to CASASGTGVLQETQYF.

The V gene is TRBV9, the J gene TRBJ1-4; 10 nucleotides match TRBD1. J lost 7 bases, V lost 0 bases, and 3 bases had no gene match. Germline CDR1 and CDR2: SGDLS and YYNGEE. There are 15 residues in the CDR3. The CDR3 is CASSVGGTGVEKLFF. The CDR3 DNA follows: TGTGCCAGCAGCGTAGGAGGGACAGGGGTTGAAAAACTGTTTTTT.

The chain recombines TRBV4-1 with TRBJ2-2, with unresolved D. CDR3 size: 15 residues. V was trimmed by 4 bases and J by 1 base, leaving 10 bases between them. From germline, CDR1 is MGHRA and CDR2 YSYEKL. The CDR3 sequence: CASSPSGGNTGELFF. Written as DNA, the CDR3 is TGCGCCAGCAGCCCTTCCGGTGGGAACACCGGGGAGCTGTTTTTT.

The chain links TRBV27 to TRBJ2-1; TRBD2 aligns across 11 bases. The CDR3 consists of 15 residues. Looked up from germline, CDR1 is MNHEY and CDR2 is SMNVEV (reference sequence). Trimming cost V 6 bases and J 5 bases; bases outside gene matches: 6. The CDR3 nucleotides read TGTGCCAGCAGGCCACTAGCGGGGGAGAACAATGAGCAGTTCTTC. Amino acid sequence: CASRPLAGENNEQFF.

J is TRBJ2-3 and V is TRBV19; D is unclear. CDR1 and CDR2 (germline): LNHDA, SQIVND (reference sequence). The V and J ends lost 5 bases and 2 bases respectively, with 8 bases between them. This CDR3 comprises 13 residues. The CDR3 region is CASSPLDTDTQYF. The CDR3 bases are TGTGCCAGTAGTCCTCTGGACACAGATACGCAGTATTTT.

This chain connects TRBV27 to TRBJ1-2; D is perhaps TRBD1 (6 bases). Germline V lookup: CDR1 MNHEY, CDR2 SMNVEV (reference sequence). With 6 bases removed from V and 2 bases from J, the gap between germline ends came to 16 bases. The CDR3 has 15 residues. In DNA form, the CDR3 reads TGTGCCAGCAGGCTTAGGGGGACACCGAACTATGGCTACACCTTC. This sequence encodes CASRLRGTPNYGYTF.

The chain has TRBV6-6 and TRBJ2-5, with D possibly TRBD1 on 6 matching bases. Trimming stripped 0 bases from V and 5 bases from J, with 13 bases between. The CDR3 loop spans 15 amino acids. From germline, CDR1 is MNHNY and CDR2 SVGAGI (reference sequence). The chain's CDR3 is CASSYSRMGAETQYF. The CDR3 DNA reads as TGTGCCAGCAGTTACTCGAGGATGGGGGCCGAGACCCAGTACTTC.

Points on this clone: Germline is not matched at one junction end, which may reflect a read error. The V and J genes are TRBV7-2 and TRBJ2-2; 10 bases fit TRBD2. The germline V gene encodes CDR1 SGHTA and CDR2 FQGNSA. The CDR3 loop spans 14 amino acids. The CDR3: CASSLAGVPGELFF. The CDR3 DNA follows: TGTGCCAGCAGCCTAGCGGGAGTTCCCGGGGAGCTGTTTTTT.

This chain uses TRBV5-8 with TRBJ2-7; D is tentatively TRBD1 or TRBD2 (5 bases each). The length of the CDR3 is 17 residues. The V gene lost 0 bases and the J gene lost 5 bases, with 21 bases spanning the gap. The V gene's germline CDR1 is SGHTS and CDR2 YDEGEE. The CDR3 nucleotides are TGTGCCAGCAGCTTGGTTGGGGGTGATAACGTGGCCGACGAGCAGTACTTC. This gives the protein CASSLVGGDNVADEQYF. Combining the CDR3 with reference TRBV5-8 and TRBJ2-7 gives the whole variable domain EAGVTQSPTHLIKTRGQQATLRCSPISGHTSVYWYQQALGLGLQFLLWYDEGEERNRGNFPPRFSGRQFPNYSSELNVNALELEDSALYLCASSLVGGDNVADEQYFGPGTRLTVT.